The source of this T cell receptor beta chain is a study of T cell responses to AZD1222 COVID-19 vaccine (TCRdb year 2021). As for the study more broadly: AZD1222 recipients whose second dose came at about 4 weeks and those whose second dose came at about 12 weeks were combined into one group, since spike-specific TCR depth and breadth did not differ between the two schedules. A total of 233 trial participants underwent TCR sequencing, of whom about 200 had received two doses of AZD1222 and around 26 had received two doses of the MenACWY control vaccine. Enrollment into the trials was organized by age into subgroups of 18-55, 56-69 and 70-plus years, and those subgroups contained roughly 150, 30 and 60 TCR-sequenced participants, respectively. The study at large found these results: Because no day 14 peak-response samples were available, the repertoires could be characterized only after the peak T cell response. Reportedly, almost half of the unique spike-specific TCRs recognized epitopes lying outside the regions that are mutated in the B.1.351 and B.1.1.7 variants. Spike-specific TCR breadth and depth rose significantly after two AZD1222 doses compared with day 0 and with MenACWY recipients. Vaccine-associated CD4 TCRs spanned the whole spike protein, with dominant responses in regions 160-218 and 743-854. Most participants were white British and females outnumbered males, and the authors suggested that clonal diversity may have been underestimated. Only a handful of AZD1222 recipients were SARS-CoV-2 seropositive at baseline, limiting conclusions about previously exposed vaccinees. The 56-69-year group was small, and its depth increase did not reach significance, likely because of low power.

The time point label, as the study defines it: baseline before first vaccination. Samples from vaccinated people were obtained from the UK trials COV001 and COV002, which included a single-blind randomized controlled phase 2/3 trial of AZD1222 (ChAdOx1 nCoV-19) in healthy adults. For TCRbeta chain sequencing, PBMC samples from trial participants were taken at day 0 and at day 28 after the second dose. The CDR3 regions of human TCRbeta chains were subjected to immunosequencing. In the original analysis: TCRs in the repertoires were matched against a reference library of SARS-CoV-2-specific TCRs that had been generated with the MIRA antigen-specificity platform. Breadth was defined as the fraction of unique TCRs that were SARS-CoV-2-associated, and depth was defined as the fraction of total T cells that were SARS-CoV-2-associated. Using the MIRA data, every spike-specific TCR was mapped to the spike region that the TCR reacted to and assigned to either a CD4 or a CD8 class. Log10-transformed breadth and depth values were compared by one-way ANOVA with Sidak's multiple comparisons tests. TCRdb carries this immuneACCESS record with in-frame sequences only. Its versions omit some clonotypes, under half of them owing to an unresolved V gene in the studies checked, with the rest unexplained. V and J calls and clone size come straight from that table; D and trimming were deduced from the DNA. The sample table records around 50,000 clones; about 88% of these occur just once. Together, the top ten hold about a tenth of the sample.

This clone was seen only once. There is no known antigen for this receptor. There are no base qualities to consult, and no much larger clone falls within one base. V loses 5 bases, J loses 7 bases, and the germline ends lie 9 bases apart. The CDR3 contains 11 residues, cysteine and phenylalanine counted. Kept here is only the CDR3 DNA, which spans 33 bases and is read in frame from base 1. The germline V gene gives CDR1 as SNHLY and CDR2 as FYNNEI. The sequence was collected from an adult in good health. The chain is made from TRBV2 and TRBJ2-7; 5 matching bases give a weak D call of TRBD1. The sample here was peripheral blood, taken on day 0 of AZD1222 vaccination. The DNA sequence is TGTGCCAGCAGTTCAACAGGAGAGCAGTACTTC. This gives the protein CASSSTGEQYF.